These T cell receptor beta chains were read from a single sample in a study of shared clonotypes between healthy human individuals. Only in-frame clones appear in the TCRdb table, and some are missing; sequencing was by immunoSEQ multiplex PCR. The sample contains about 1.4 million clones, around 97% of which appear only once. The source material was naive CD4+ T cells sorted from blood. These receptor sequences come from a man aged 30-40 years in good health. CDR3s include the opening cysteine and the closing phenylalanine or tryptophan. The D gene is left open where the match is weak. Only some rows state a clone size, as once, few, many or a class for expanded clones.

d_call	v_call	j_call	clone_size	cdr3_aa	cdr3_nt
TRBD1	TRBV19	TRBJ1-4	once	CASSIGRTGATEKLFF	TGTGCCAGTAGTATAGGACGGACAGGGGCAACTGAAAAACTGTTTTTT
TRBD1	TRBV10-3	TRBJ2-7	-	CAIREATGGYNEQYF	TGTGCCATCAGGGAAGCGACAGGGGGCTATAACGAGCAGTACTTC
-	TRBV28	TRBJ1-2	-	CASTSESNYGYTF	TGTGCCAGCACGTCGGAATCTAACTATGGCTACACCTTC
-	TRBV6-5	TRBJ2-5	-	CASSPQKSGPTQYF	TGTGCCAGCAGTCCCCAAAAGAGCGGCCCAACCCAGTACTTC
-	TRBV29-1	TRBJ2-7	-	CSVRGNYEQYF	TGCAGCGTTAGAGGTAACTACGAGCAGTACTTC
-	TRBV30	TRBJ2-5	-	CAWSVLWTQQETQYF	TGTGCCTGGAGTGTCCTGTGGACACAACAAGAGACCCAGTACTTC
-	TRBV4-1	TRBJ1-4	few	CASSQGGEKLFF	TGCGCCAGCAGCCAAGGAGGGGAAAAACTGTTTTTT
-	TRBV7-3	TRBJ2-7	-	CASSRDISYEQYF	TGTGCCAGCAGCCGCGACATATCTTACGAGCAGTACTTC
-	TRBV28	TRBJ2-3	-	CASRSSTDTQYF	TGTGCCAGCAGGTCTTCCACAGATACGCAGTATTTT
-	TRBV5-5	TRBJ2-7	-	CASSPITMVLSYEQYF	TGTGCCAGCAGCCCCATAACGATGGTCCTTTCTTACGAGCAGTACTTC
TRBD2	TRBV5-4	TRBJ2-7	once	CASSILAGAYEQYF	TGTGCCAGCAGCATACTAGCGGGAGCCTACGAGCAGTACTTC
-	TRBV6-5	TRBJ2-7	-	CASSPFSAISYEQYF	TGTGCCAGCAGTCCTTTTAGCGCAATCTCCTACGAGCAGTACTTC
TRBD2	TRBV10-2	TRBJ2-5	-	CASSRASGIGETQYF	TGCGCCAGCAGTCGGGCTAGCGGGATCGGGGAGACCCAGTACTTC
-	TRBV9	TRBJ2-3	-	CASSVDPRTDTQYF	TGTGCCAGCAGCGTAGATCCCCGCACAGATACGCAGTATTTT
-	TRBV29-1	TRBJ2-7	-	CSVAHRDEQYF	TGCAGCGTTGCTCACAGGGACGAGCAGTACTTC
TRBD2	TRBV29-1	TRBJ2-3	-	CSVDWPPGLAGDTQYF	TGCAGCGTTGATTGGCCGCCAGGGCTAGCGGGAGATACGCAGTATTTT
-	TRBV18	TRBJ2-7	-	CASSPLRNEQYF	TGTGCCAGCTCACCACTTCGTAACGAGCAGTACTTC
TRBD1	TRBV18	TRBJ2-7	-	CASSRRQGTSYEQYF	TGTGCCAGCTCTCGCCGACAGGGGACCTCCTACGAGCAGTACTTC
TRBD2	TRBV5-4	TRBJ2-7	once	CASSLEAGEGYEQYF	TGTGCCAGCAGCTTGGAGGCGGGAGAGGGCTACGAGCAGTACTTC
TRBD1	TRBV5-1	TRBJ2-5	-	CASTRDRETQYF	TGCGCCAGCACACGGGACAGAGAGACCCAGTACTTC
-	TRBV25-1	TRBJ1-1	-	CASSELNPTEAFF	TGTGCCAGCAGTGAACTGAACCCTACTGAAGCTTTCTTT
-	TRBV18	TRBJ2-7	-	CASSTNREGFPYEQYF	TGTGCCAGCTCAACTAACAGGGAAGGTTTCCCCTACGAGCAGTACTTC
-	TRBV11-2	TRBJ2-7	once	CASSLITGNEQYF	TGTGCCAGCAGCCTAATAACAGGGAACGAGCAGTACTTC
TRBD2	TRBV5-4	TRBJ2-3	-	CASYRVAGGKITDTQYF	TGTGCCAGTTATCGGGTAGCGGGAGGCAAAATCACAGATACGCAGTATTTT
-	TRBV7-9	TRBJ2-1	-	CASSLGPMLNNEQFF	TGTGCCAGCAGCTTAGGGCCTATGCTCAACAACGAGCAGTTCTTC
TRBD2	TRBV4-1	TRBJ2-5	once	CASSQDRTSGRGQETQYF	TGCGCCAGCAGCCAAGATCGGACTAGCGGGAGAGGGCAGGAGACCCAGTACTTC
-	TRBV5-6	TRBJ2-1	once	CASSSKQGPSYNEQFF	TGTGCCAGCAGCTCGAAGCAGGGTCCGTCCTACAATGAGCAGTTCTTC
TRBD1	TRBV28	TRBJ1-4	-	CASSPTGGDEKLFF	TGTGCCAGCAGTCCGACAGGGGGCGATGAAAAACTGTTTTTT
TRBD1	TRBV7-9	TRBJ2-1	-	CASSPRDRGHNEQFF	TGTGCCAGCAGTCCGCGGGACAGGGGGCATAATGAGCAGTTCTTC
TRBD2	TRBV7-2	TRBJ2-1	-	CASSPGGPYNEQFF	TGTGCCAGCAGCCCGGGGGGGCCCTACAATGAGCAGTTCTTC
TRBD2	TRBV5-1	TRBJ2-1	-	CASSPQREAPGNEQFF	TGCGCCAGCAGCCCCCAGCGGGAGGCCCCCGGCAATGAGCAGTTCTTC
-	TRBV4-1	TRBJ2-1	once	CASSQERTGVPYNEQFF	TGCGCCAGCAGCCAAGAGAGAACCGGGGTCCCCTACAATGAGCAGTTCTTC
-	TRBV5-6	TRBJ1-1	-	CASSLAPRGEAFF	TGTGCCAGCAGCTTGGCCCCAAGGGGTGAAGCTTTCTTT
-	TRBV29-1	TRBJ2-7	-	CSAVATSSYEQYF	TGCAGCGCCGTAGCGACGAGCTCCTACGAGCAGTACTTC
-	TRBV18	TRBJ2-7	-	CASSPLPQSYEQYF	TGTGCCAGCTCACCACTCCCTCAATCCTACGAGCAGTACTTC
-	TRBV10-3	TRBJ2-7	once	CAISGQQGSSYEQYF	TGTGCCATCAGTGGGCAACAGGGTTCCTCCTACGAGCAGTACTTC
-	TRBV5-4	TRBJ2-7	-	CASSLSASPGVSYEQYF	TGTGCCAGCAGCTTATCGGCCAGCCCGGGAGTATCCTACGAGCAGTACTTC
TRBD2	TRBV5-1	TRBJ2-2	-	CASSFSGRDFTGELFF	TGCGCCAGCAGCTTTAGCGGGAGGGACTTCACCGGGGAGCTGTTTTTT
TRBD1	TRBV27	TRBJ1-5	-	CASSLKGDRGQIYQPQHF	TGTGCCAGCAGTTTAAAAGGGGACAGGGGGCAAATTTATCAGCCCCAGCATTTT
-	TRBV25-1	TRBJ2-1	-	CASSEFRTQFF	TGTGCCAGCAGTGAATTTCGGACACAGTTCTTC
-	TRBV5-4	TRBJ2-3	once	CASSPPPPRLRTDTQYF	TGTGCCAGCAGCCCACCGCCACCCCGTTTGCGCACAGATACGCAGTATTTT